This TCR beta chain was profiled in a study of cytomegalovirus exposure and HLA in healthy donors. Study results and limitations: Per a later analysis, HLA-associated TCR beta chains showed more clonal expansion than other, equally common TCR beta chains. A few chains tied to CMV proved CMV antigen-specific in vitro. An analysis was carried out later, and it reportedly showed fewer N-insertions in an Asian-associated ancestry cluster than the approximately 700-donor mean. V- and J-gene trimming in TCR beta was tied to a missense DCLRE1C variant by an analysis performed later.

With 60 Vbeta and 13 Jbeta primers, the PCR was carried out. Profiled with immunoSEQ multiplex PCR; TCRdb holds only in-frame clones, not every one. The data hold some 120,000 clones, with around 82% observed a single time. Comment on this clone: Antigen: not known.

This TCR was sampled from a female donor in good health and CMV-seronegative. The sequenced sample was PBMCs.

The CDR3 region is CASTMGRVRGGPQHF. CDR3 bases: TGTGCCAGCACCATGGGAAGGGTAAGGGGGGGGCCCCAGCATTTT. J is TRBJ1-5 and V is TRBV28; D possibly corresponds to TRBD1 (6 bases). Germline lookup yields CDR1 MDHEN and CDR2 SYDVKM. Trimming removed 7 bases at V and 9 bases at J, with 22 bases between. The CDR3 runs to 15 residues.